This passage covers 21 T cell receptor beta chains from one sample sequenced in a study of blood T cell repertoires in COVID-19. Assay: immunoSEQ multiplex PCR; the TCRdb copy retains only in-frame clones and omits some. The sample comprises 150,000 to 200,000 clones, roughly three quarters of which are singletons, and 13% to 15% rests with the top ten. Sequencing was carried out using PBMCs or T cells enriched from blood (not recorded which). The source of these receptors is a man aged 55-75 years who had been exposed to COVID-19.

This clone was seen only once. The rearrangement uses TRBV6-5 and TRBJ2-1; TRBD2 aligns across 12 bases. The length of the CDR3 is 16 residues. J gave up 6 bases and V 2 bases, and 5 bases lay outside the gene matches. Germline CDR1 and CDR2: MNHEY and SVGAGI. The CDR3 protein is CASSYTLAGGINEQFF. The CDR3 DNA reads as TGTGCCAGCAGTTACACCCTAGCGGGAGGGATCAATGAGCAGTTCTTC.

This chain connects TRBV9 to TRBJ2-3; 8 bases are a match to TRBD1. CDR1 and CDR2 from the germline V gene are SGDLS and YYNGEE. V trimming: 3 bases; J trimming: 5 bases; junction bases outside the gene matches: 5. The CDR3 is 14 amino acids. The CDR3 nucleotides read TGTGCCAGCAGCGCCCAGGGGGCGGGAGATACGCAGTATTTT. The encoded protein is CASSAQGAGDTQYF.

This clone was seen just once. The V gene is TRBV27, the J gene TRBJ2-1; 7 bases agree with TRBD1. CDR1 is MNHEY and CDR2 is SMNVEV in the germline V gene (reference sequence). With 6 bases clipped from V and 10 bases from J, the junction kept 12 bases outside the gene matches. This CDR3 region has 14 residues. Here the CDR3 DNA reads TGTGCCAGCAGGACGGGACAGACTCACGGGGAGCAGTTCTTC. Protein: CASRTGQTHGEQFF.

The V gene is TRBV24-1, the J gene TRBJ2-1, with TRBD2 matching over 8 bases. Germline V gene lookup returns CDR1 KGHDR and CDR2 SFDVKD. The CDR3 runs to 13 residues. The V segment lost 7 bases and the J segment 4 bases; nucleotides outside the gene matches: 2. The CDR3 here is CATRAGAYNEQFF. The DNA of the CDR3 is TGTGCCACCAGAGCGGGGGCTTACAATGAGCAGTTCTTC.

This sequence joins TRBV9 and TRBJ2-7; 11 nucleotides agree with TRBD2. This CDR3 is 15 amino acids long. Germline V gene lookup returns CDR1 SGDLS and CDR2 YYNGEE. The V gene end was trimmed by 3 bases and the J gene end by 4 bases; junction bases not matched to a gene: 6. This chain's CDR3 is CASSAGGTSGYEQYF. In nucleotides, the CDR3 is TGTGCCAGCAGCGCCGGCGGGACTAGCGGATACGAGCAGTACTTC.

Only a few counts were recorded for this clone. The V call is TRBV7-2, the J call TRBJ2-7, with a tentative D call TRBD2 (5 bases). Trimming left V 8 bases short and J 6 bases short, with 14 bases between. Germline CDR1 and CDR2: SGHTA and FQGNSA. This CDR3 contains 12 residues. This chain's CDR3 is CASGSPPSEQYF. CDR3 sequence (DNA): TGTGCCAGCGGGAGCCCTCCGAGCGAGCAGTACTTC. Supplemented by reference TRBV7-2 and TRBJ2-7, the full variable domain reads GAGVSQSPSNKVTEKGKDVELRCDPISGHTALYWYRQSLGQGLEFLIYFQGNSAPDKSGLPSDRFSAERTGGSVSTLTIQRTQQEDSAVYLCASGSPPSEQYFGPGTRLTVT.

The genes are TRBV7-2 and TRBJ1-4, with D perhaps TRBD1 (5 bases). The germline CDR1 and CDR2 sequences are SGHTA and FQGNSA. This CDR3 has 15 amino acids. The ends were cut back, 1 base at V and 3 bases at J, with 9 bases in the middle. CDR3 in DNA: TGTGCCAGCAGCTTAGTGCAGGGTTCTAATGAAAAACTGTTTTTT. Its protein product is CASSLVQGSNEKLFF.

V and J are TRBV29-1 and TRBJ1-2; 10 bases are shared with TRBD1. With V trimmed by 0 bases and J by 7 bases, 5 bases remained unmatched. The germline V gene has CDR1 SQVTM and CDR2 ANQGSEA. The CDR3 length is 14 residues. The CDR3 coding sequence is TGCAGCGTTGAAGACGACAGGGGGCGAGCTGGCTACACCTTC. Protein sequence: CSVEDDRGRAGYTF.

J is TRBJ2-1 and V is TRBV29-1; the match to TRBD2 covers 13 bases. CDR3 length: 13 amino acids. Germline-derived CDR1 and CDR2 are SQVTM and ANQGSEA. The J segment lost 7 bases and the V segment lost 7 bases, leaving 4 bases of the junction unmatched. DNA of the CDR3: TGCAGCGGGGGACTAGCGGGATTGAATGAGCAGTTCTTC. Protein product: CSGGLAGLNEQFF.

This clone has only one observation. CDR3 nucleotides: TGTGCCAGCAGTTTAAGGCTAGCGGACGGGAATGAGCAGTTCTTC. It codes for CASSLRLADGNEQFF. V usage is TRBV27 and J usage is TRBJ2-1; 7 positions agree with TRBD2. This CDR3 is 15 amino acids long. Unmatched junction bases numbered 8, after V lost 2 bases and J lost 7 bases. Germline values: CDR1 MNHEY, CDR2 SMNVEV (reference sequence).

CDR3: CASRSVGDRGPYEQYF. The DNA for the CDR3 is TGTGCCAGCAGGTCCGTCGGGGACAGGGGGCCCTACGAGCAGTACTTC. V gene TRBV27 combines with J gene TRBJ2-7; TRBD1 matches at 12 bases. J lost 2 bases, V lost 6 bases, and 8 bases had no gene match. From germline, CDR1 is MNHEY and CDR2 SMNVEV (reference sequence). The CDR3 is 16 amino acids.

The genes are TRBV3-1 (or the pseudogene TRBV3-2) and TRBJ2-7; a weak D match, TRBD1 (5 bases). CDR3 length: 14 residues. Germline CDR1 and CDR2: LGHDT and YNNKEL (reference sequence). V dropped 0 bases and J dropped 2 bases, with 8 bases sitting between them. CDR3 nucleotides: TGTGCCAGCAGCCAAGAGCCCAGGGCCTACGAGCAGTACTTC. This encodes CASSQEPRAYEQYF.

This chain joins TRBV5-1 and TRBJ1-6; 7 positions agree with TRBD1. The CDR3 spans 14 residues. Germline assignment: CDR1 SGHRS and CDR2 YFSETQ. V lost 5 bases and J lost 9; bases outside the gene matches: 8. CDR3 coding DNA: TGCGCCAGCAGACGTGGCAGGGACAGTTCACCCCTCCACTTT. This gives the protein CASRRGRDSSPLHF. Based on the CDR3 plus reference TRBV5-1 and TRBJ1-6, the full variable domain is KAGVTQTPRYLIKTRGQQVTLSCSPISGHRSVSWYQQTPGQGLQFLFEYFSETQRNKGNFPGRFSGRQFSNSRSEMNVSTLELGDSALYLCASRRGRDSSPLHFGNGTRLTVT.

This chain connects TRBV27 to TRBJ2-1, with TRBD1 matching 7 bases. This CDR3 has 15 amino acids. Unmatched junction bases numbered 9, after V lost 6 bases and J lost 4 bases. Germline-derived CDR1 and CDR2 are MNHEY and SMNVEV (reference sequence). The DNA for the CDR3 is TGTGCCAGCAGCCGCCTTGACAGGGTTTACAATGAGCAGTTCTTC. This translates into CASSRLDRVYNEQFF.

The V and J genes are TRBV19 and TRBJ2-7, with 7 bases fitting TRBD1. The V and J ends lost 4 bases and 2 bases, in that order; junction bases with no gene match: 11. The CDR3 loop spans 16 amino acids. Germline CDR1 reads LNHDA; CDR2 reads SQIVND (reference sequence). CDR3 region: CASSKETGSRTYEQYF. CDR3 sequence (DNA): TGTGCCAGTAGTAAAGAGACAGGGAGTAGAACCTACGAGCAGTACTTC. The variable domain in full, completed from reference TRBV19 and TRBJ2-7, reads DGGITQSPKYLFRKEGQNVTLSCEQNLNHDAMYWYRQDPGQGLRLIYYSQIVNDFQKGDIAEGYSVSREKKESFPLTVTSAQKNPTAFYLCASSKETGSRTYEQYFGPGTRLTVT.

This clone was detected ten times or more. The chain has TRBV19 and TRBJ2-7; D not resolved. CDR1 and CDR2 (germline): LNHDA, SQIVND (reference sequence). Trimming stripped 3 bases from V and 2 bases from J, with 8 bases between. This CDR3 has 13 residues. The chain's CDR3 is CASSMAATYEQYF. The CDR3 DNA sequence: TGTGCCAGTAGTATGGCGGCCACCTACGAGCAGTACTTC.

This clone was recorded a few times. The chain links TRBV5-6 to TRBJ2-2, with 8 bases that match TRBD1. This CDR3 has 14 amino acids. The germline V gene has CDR1 SGHDT and CDR2 YYEEEE. V shed 2 bases and J 7 bases; nucleotides not matched to a gene: 4. In DNA, the CDR3 is TGTGCCAGCAGCTTAGACAGGGGAGTCGGGGAGCTGTTTTTT. Amino acids: CASSLDRGVGELFF.

This chain connects TRBV28 to TRBJ2-3; D may be TRBD2 (5 bases). V was trimmed by 11 bases and J by 2 bases, leaving 17 bases between them. Germline V lookup: CDR1 MDHEN, CDR2 SYDVKM. The length of the CDR3 is 14 residues. The chain's CDR3 is CAVSEANPTDTQYF. CDR3 in DNA: TGTGCCGTTTCGGAGGCTAACCCCACAGATACGCAGTATTTT.

The rearrangement uses TRBV19 and TRBJ2-7; 10 bases agree with TRBD2. The CDR3 has 14 amino acids. CDR1 and CDR2 from the germline V gene are LNHDA and SQIVND (reference sequence). The V gene end was trimmed by 6 bases and the J gene end by 6 bases; junction bases not matched to a gene: 8. The CDR3 loop reads CASSPSGRAGEQYF. The CDR3 DNA reads TGTGCCAGTAGCCCGAGCGGGAGGGCCGGCGAGCAGTACTTC.

CDR3 in amino acids: CSVEGGQGPTEAFF. CDR3 DNA: TGCAGCGTTGAAGGAGGGCAGGGGCCCACTGAAGCTTTCTTT. The chain has TRBV29-1 and TRBJ1-1; weak D call: TRBD1 (6 bases). Germline CDR1 is SQVTM and CDR2 is ANQGSEA. V was pared by 1 base and J by 4 bases, with 13 bases between. CDR3 size: 14 residues.

The chain recombines TRBV10-3 with TRBJ1-1; a weak D match, TRBD1 (5 bases). CDR1 is ENHRY and CDR2 is SYGVKD in the germline V gene. The CDR3 covers 15 residues. Trimming stripped 2 bases from V and 4 bases from J, with 14 bases between. The CDR3, as DNA: TGTGCCATCAGTGAGGCCGCGTTAACAGGCACTGAAGCTTTCTTT. Its translation: CAISEAALTGTEAFF.